This record looks at one T cell receptor beta chain sequence and its context. The record originates from a study of blood T cell repertoires in COVID-19. Study-level information: The United States, Italy and Spain supplied acute and convalescent COVID-19 samples. T cells, B-cell-depleted T cells, or PBMCs supplied cDNA or gDNA.

How the authors handled the data: Amplified reference gene primers provided the basis for estimating nucleated cell counts. Libraries were prepared by immunoSEQ multiplex PCR; TCRdb keeps only in-frame clonotypes and omits some of them. V and J calls plus clone size are reproduced from that table; the DNA served to infer D and trimming. Altogether about 190,000 clones are present, 75% to 90% being singletons, with the ten largest covering under 8%. CDR1 is SGHRS, CDR2 YFSETQ, per germline. CDR3 length: 15 amino acids. Trimming removed 1 base from V and 1 base from J, with 12 bases in between. What was sequenced was peripheral blood. This clonotype was sampled from a man aged 55 to 70 with acute or convalescent COVID-19. The chain carries TRBV5-1 and TRBJ2-7; a weak D match, TRBD1 (5 bases). In DNA form, the CDR3 reads TGCGCCAGCAGCTTGAAGGGGCAGGGATCCTACGAGCAGTACTTC. Its protein product is CASSLKGQGSYEQYF.